Listed below are T cell receptor beta chains from one sample, sequenced in a study of sequential checkpoint blockade in melanoma. Only in-frame clones appear in the TCRdb table, and some are missing; sequencing was by immunoSEQ multiplex PCR. The sample records about 18,000 clones, less than 30% being singletons. Sample: tumor tissue (inferred from file names), taken from a patient given nivolumab and ipilimumab in sequence. The receptors come from a human donor with melanoma. The CDR3 runs from the conserved cysteine through the conserved F or W. Each record gives: clone size, D gene, CDR3 length, J gene, V gene, CDR3 DNA, CDR3 protein. D genes are given only for firm matches. Expanded clones get a size class; other rows say once, few or many, or leave the size out.

. | . | 20 | TRBJ2-1 | TRBV5-1 | TGCGCCAGCAGCTTGGCAGCAGGGCTCTCAGGGCGAGGCAACTACAATGAGCAGTTCTTC | CASSLAAGLSGRGNYNEQFF
. | TRBD2 | 14 | TRBJ2-7 | TRBV11-3 | TGTGCCAGCAGCTTCGGACTAGCGGAGAACGAGCAGTACTTC | CASSFGLAENEQYF
. | TRBD1 | 16 | TRBJ1-1 | TRBV30 | TGTGCCTGGAGTGTACGGAACAGGGGAAAAGACACTGAAGCTTTCTTT | CAWSVRNRGKDTEAFF
few | TRBD1 | 16 | TRBJ2-5 | TRBV6-8 | TGTGCCAGCAGTTACGGGCAGGGGGTTAACCAAGAGACCCAGTACTTC | CASSYGQGVNQETQYF
medium-sized | . | 15 | TRBJ1-4 | TRBV11-3 | TGTGCCAGCAGCTTAGGTCCGAGACACGATGAAAAACTGTTTTTT | CASSLGPRHDEKLFF
. | . | 15 | TRBJ2-3 | TRBV30 | TGTGCCTGGAGAGTTTCTACCTGGGGCACAGATACGCAGTATTTT | CAWRVSTWGTDTQYF
many | TRBD2 | 15 | TRBJ2-5 | TRBV11-3 | TGTGCCAGCAGCTTAGGCGGGGGGCGGGGAGAGACCCAGTACTTC | CASSLGGGRGETQYF
few | . | 12 | TRBJ2-3 | TRBV28 | TGTGCCAGCAGTTTAACGACAGATACGCAGTATTTT | CASSLTTDTQYF
few | . | 14 | TRBJ2-7 | TRBV6-1 | TGTGCCAGCAGTGAAGATTGGGACCGCTACGAGCAGTACTTC | CASSEDWDRYEQYF
. | . | 14 | TRBJ2-1 | TRBV18 | TGTGCCAGCTCACCAGCCCGGCAATACAATGAGCAGTTCTTC | CASSPARQYNEQFF
. | TRBD1 | 14 | TRBJ1-2 | TRBV18 | TGTGCCAGCTCACCGGGACAGGGAGAAGATGGCTACACCTTC | CASSPGQGEDGYTF
many | TRBD1 | 15 | TRBJ1-1 | TRBV11-3 | TGTGCCAGCAGTCTAAGGACAGGGGCCAACACTGAAGCTTTCTTT | CASSLRTGANTEAFF
many | . | 15 | TRBJ1-3 | TRBV11-3 | TGTGCCAGCAGCTTAATTACGACTACTGGAAACACCATATATTTT | CASSLITTTGNTIYF
. | TRBD1 | 16 | TRBJ2-5 | TRBV28 | TGTGCCAGCAGTCCCCCCGGCAGGGGGCTTTCAGAGACCCAGTACTTC | CASSPPGRGLSETQYF
few | TRBD2 | 21 | TRBJ2-7 | TRBV23-1 | TGCGCCAGCAGTCATCCTCCGGGGGGAGGTTGTACGGGGAGGGATGCCTACGAGCAGTACTTC | CASSHPPGGGCTGRDAYEQYF
. | . | 14 | TRBJ2-7 | TRBV23-1 | TGCGCCAGCAGTCAATCGACCAGGCGCTACGAGCAGTACTTC | CASSQSTRRYEQYF
. | . | 14 | TRBJ2-4 | TRBV29-1 | TGCAGCGCCCGTAAATCGGGGCGATCGAACATTCAGTACTTC | CSARKSGRSNIQYF